The clone carrying this T cell receptor (beta chain) was seen more than once but under ten times. The antigen is not known. Library preparation for TCR beta used quantitative 5'-RACE with molecular barcodes. A single record per CDR3 protein comes from TCRdb applying MiXCR to the 5' RACE reads. The table shows 450,000 or so distinct CDR3 sequences, with about 25% occurring only once. This sample is part of a study of CD8 T cells in ankylosing spondylitis. General study findings and limits: Ankylosing spondylitis blood appeared to carry a characteristic TCR beta motif of several highly homologous variants. The authors reported significant enrichment of disease-linked clones in matched ankylosing spondylitis synovial fluid. Clones linked with disease were CD8+ and fairly uncommon in the peripheral blood. A number of the motif variants had already been described in reactive arthritis synovial fluid and blood.

CDR1 SGHRS and CDR2 YFSETQ come from the germline V gene. Trimming removed 0 bases from V and 5 bases from J, with 14 bases in between. This CDR3 has 15 residues. The gene calls are TRBV5-1 and TRBJ2-5; perhaps D is TRBD1 or TRBD2 (6 bases each). This sequence originates from a male donor with ankylosing spondylitis. The source material was blood, either unsorted or a sorted T cell fraction (not recorded which). This CDR3 is CASSLAPGAKETQYF. The CDR3 DNA reads as TGCGCCAGCAGCTTGGCCCCGGGGGCAAAGGAGACCCAGTACTTC.